The rows below give T cell receptor beta chains drawn from one sample of a study of cytomegalovirus exposure and HLA in healthy donors. Only in-frame clones appear in the TCRdb table, and some are missing; sequencing was by immunoSEQ multiplex PCR. The sample includes about 160,000 clones, roughly 80% seen only once; the top ten take roughly 9.7%. Material: PBMCs. The receptors derive from a man aged 18-30 years in good health and CMV-seropositive. Both conserved end residues are part of each CDR3. D genes are given only for firm matches. Part of the rows lack a size; the others show once, few, many or a class for expanded clones.

V gene: TRBV30
D gene: TRBD1
clone size: few
J gene: TRBJ1-4
CDR3 DNA: TGTGCCCTAAGACAGGGAGATGAAAAACTGTTTTTT
CDR3 protein: CALRQGDEKLFF

V gene: TRBV19
D gene: TRBD1
clone size: -
J gene: TRBJ1-2
CDR3 DNA: TGTGCCAGTAAGGTGGGGACAGCCCAATCCTATGGCTACACCTTC
CDR3 protein: CASKVGTAQSYGYTF

V gene: TRBV19
D gene: TRBD1
clone size: once
J gene: TRBJ2-5
CDR3 DNA: TGTGCCAGTAGTACCCTCCGGGTGGACAGGGAAGAGACCCAGTACTTC
CDR3 protein: CASSTLRVDREETQYF

V gene: TRBV18
D gene: -
clone size: -
J gene: TRBJ2-1
CDR3 DNA: TGTGCCAGCTCACCATTAGGAGACAATGAGCAGTTCTTC
CDR3 protein: CASSPLGDNEQFF

V gene: TRBV6-5
D gene: -
clone size: -
J gene: TRBJ1-2
CDR3 DNA: TGTGCCAGCAGTTCACAGTTGGGTGGCTACACCTTC
CDR3 protein: CASSSQLGGYTF

V gene: TRBV5-1
D gene: -
clone size: -
J gene: TRBJ1-1
CDR3 DNA: TGCGCCAGCAGCGGTAGGACAAACACTGAAGCTTTCTTT
CDR3 protein: CASSGRTNTEAFF

V gene: TRBV29-1
D gene: -
clone size: few
J gene: TRBJ1-2
CDR3 DNA: TGCAGCGTTGGAGGCCCAACTAACTATGGCTACACCTTC
CDR3 protein: CSVGGPTNYGYTF

V gene: TRBV9
D gene: TRBD1
clone size: -
J gene: TRBJ2-7
CDR3 DNA: TGTGCCAGCAGCCCCTCCGGGACAGGGTCCGCTGAGCAGTACTTC
CDR3 protein: CASSPSGTGSAEQYF

V gene: TRBV7-9
D gene: -
clone size: -
J gene: TRBJ1-1
CDR3 DNA: TGTTCCAGCAGTAAGGGGGATTTGAACACTGAAGCTTTCTTT
CDR3 protein: CSSSKGDLNTEAFF

V gene: TRBV7-9
D gene: -
clone size: once
J gene: TRBJ2-7
CDR3 DNA: TGTGCCAGCAGCTTAGTTCGGGGGTACGAGCAGTACTTC
CDR3 protein: CASSLVRGYEQYF

V gene: TRBV5-6
D gene: -
clone size: -
J gene: TRBJ1-2
CDR3 DNA: TGTGCCAGCAGGACCTCAGGGGAACCCTTCGGCTACACCTTC
CDR3 protein: CASRTSGEPFGYTF

V gene: TRBV30
D gene: TRBD2
clone size: -
J gene: TRBJ2-7
CDR3 DNA: TGTGCCTGGAGTGTATCGGGGGGCGAGCAGTACTTC
CDR3 protein: CAWSVSGGEQYF

V gene: TRBV19
D gene: -
clone size: -
J gene: TRBJ1-2
CDR3 DNA: TGTGCCAGTAGTATTCGGGACTATGGCTACACCTTC
CDR3 protein: CASSIRDYGYTF

V gene: TRBV4-3
D gene: -
clone size: few
J gene: TRBJ1-2
CDR3 DNA: TGCGCCAGCAGCCAAGATGATGACAGGCCCTATGGCTACACCTTC
CDR3 protein: CASSQDDDRPYGYTF

V gene: TRBV19
D gene: TRBD1
clone size: -
J gene: TRBJ1-1
CDR3 DNA: TGTGCCAGTAGCTTGCTGGGGACAGGGGCTCTCACTGAAGCTTTCTTT
CDR3 protein: CASSLLGTGALTEAFF

V gene: TRBV4-1
D gene: -
clone size: -
J gene: TRBJ1-6
CDR3 DNA: TGCGCCAGCAGCCAAGGTTCCTTAAATTCACCCCTCCACTTT
CDR3 protein: CASSQGSLNSPLHF

V gene: TRBV10-3
D gene: TRBD1
clone size: -
J gene: TRBJ1-1
CDR3 DNA: TGTGCCATCACGGGACAGGGTGAGGACACTGAAGCTTTCTTT
CDR3 protein: CAITGQGEDTEAFF

V gene: TRBV4-3
D gene: -
clone size: few
J gene: TRBJ2-5
CDR3 DNA: TGCGCCAGCAGCAACGTTGGACAGTACCAAGAGACCCAGTACTTC
CDR3 protein: CASSNVGQYQETQYF

V gene: TRBV6-5
D gene: -
clone size: -
J gene: TRBJ2-7
CDR3 DNA: TGTGCCAGCGGGCAAAGCTCCTACGAGCAGTACTTC
CDR3 protein: CASGQSSYEQYF

V gene: TRBV9
D gene: -
clone size: -
J gene: TRBJ1-4
CDR3 DNA: TGTGCCAGCAGCCCGACGGGTACTAATGAAAAACTGTTTTTT
CDR3 protein: CASSPTGTNEKLFF

V gene: TRBV7-8
D gene: -
clone size: few
J gene: TRBJ2-1
CDR3 DNA: TGTGCCAGCAGCCCGAGCCGTATGACGAGGGCCCTTGGGTTGGATGAGCAGTTCTTC
CDR3 protein: CASSPSRMTRALGLDEQFF

V gene: TRBV27
D gene: -
clone size: few
J gene: TRBJ2-5
CDR3 DNA: TGTGCCAGCAGTTTGCTCGCTGAGGACGGGAAGAAGGCCCAGTACTTC
CDR3 protein: CASSLLAEDGKKAQYF

V gene: TRBV4-2
D gene: -
clone size: few
J gene: TRBJ1-4
CDR3 DNA: TGTGCCAGCAGCCAAGTAGCCCCCCCAAGGACTAATGAAAAACTGTTTTTT
CDR3 protein: CASSQVAPPRTNEKLFF

V gene: TRBV7-2
D gene: -
clone size: once
J gene: TRBJ2-2
CDR3 DNA: TGTGCCAGCAGCTTGGCACAGGTATACACCGGGGAGCTGTTTTTT
CDR3 protein: CASSLAQVYTGELFF

V gene: TRBV11-2
D gene: -
clone size: -
J gene: TRBJ2-1
CDR3 DNA: TGTGCCAGCAGCCCCTACCTTAGCTACAATGAGCAGTTCTTC
CDR3 protein: CASSPYLSYNEQFF

V gene: TRBV5-1
D gene: TRBD2
clone size: few
J gene: TRBJ2-1
CDR3 DNA: TGCGCCAGCAGCTGGACTAGCGGGAGTATATATGAGCAGTTCTTC
CDR3 protein: CASSWTSGSIYEQFF

V gene: TRBV15
D gene: TRBD1
clone size: -
J gene: TRBJ1-4
CDR3 DNA: TGTGCCACCAGCAGACGGACAGGGGGACCGAATGAAAAACTGTTTTTT
CDR3 protein: CATSRRTGGPNEKLFF

V gene: TRBV19
D gene: -
clone size: -
J gene: TRBJ1-5
CDR3 DNA: TGTGCCAGTAGCACCCTCTCGTCCGGGAGAGGGGATCAGCCCCAGCATTTT
CDR3 protein: CASSTLSSGRGDQPQHF

V gene: TRBV7-2
D gene: TRBD1
clone size: -
J gene: TRBJ1-2
CDR3 DNA: TGTGCCAGCGCCCCAGGGGGAGGCGCTAACTATGGCTACACCTTC
CDR3 protein: CASAPGGGANYGYTF

V gene: TRBV9
D gene: -
clone size: -
J gene: TRBJ1-6
CDR3 DNA: TGTGCCAGCAGCCCATCAGATATGTCTAATTCACCCCTCCACTTT
CDR3 protein: CASSPSDMSNSPLHF

V gene: TRBV30
D gene: TRBD1
clone size: -
J gene: TRBJ1-1
CDR3 DNA: TGTGCCTGGAGCGCCACAGGGGACACTGAAGCTTTCTTT
CDR3 protein: CAWSATGDTEAFF

V gene: TRBV5-4
D gene: TRBD2
clone size: -
J gene: TRBJ2-6
CDR3 DNA: TGTGCCAGCAGCTTGCCTGGACTAGCGGGAGAAGGAGGGGCCAACGTCCTGACTTTC
CDR3 protein: CASSLPGLAGEGGANVLTF

V gene: TRBV5-8
D gene: -
clone size: -
J gene: TRBJ2-7
CDR3 DNA: TGTGCCAGCAGCCCATCTCCGGTACAGGTCCTCTACGAGCAGTACTTC
CDR3 protein: CASSPSPVQVLYEQYF

V gene: TRBV15
D gene: TRBD2
clone size: -
J gene: TRBJ2-5
CDR3 DNA: TGTGCCACCAGCAGTGAAGCGGGAATTAAAGAGACCCAGTACTTC
CDR3 protein: CATSSEAGIKETQYF

V gene: TRBV6-5
D gene: TRBD2
clone size: -
J gene: TRBJ2-1
CDR3 DNA: TGTGCCAGCAGTTTTAGCGGGGCCAATGAGCAGTTCTTC
CDR3 protein: CASSFSGANEQFF

V gene: TRBV4-2
D gene: TRBD1
clone size: -
J gene: TRBJ1-6
CDR3 DNA: TGTGCCAGCAGCCAAGATCCGGAGACAGGGAATTCACCCCTCCACTTT
CDR3 protein: CASSQDPETGNSPLHF

V gene: TRBV4-1
D gene: TRBD1
clone size: -
J gene: TRBJ2-7
CDR3 DNA: TGCGCCAGCAGCCCCCGGACAGGTGACTACGAGCAGTACTTC
CDR3 protein: CASSPRTGDYEQYF

V gene: TRBV4-2
D gene: -
clone size: -
J gene: TRBJ2-2
CDR3 DNA: TGTGCCAGCAGCCAAGGTAGCGGAGGATACACCGGGGAGCTGTTTTTT
CDR3 protein: CASSQGSGGYTGELFF

V gene: TRBV27
D gene: -
clone size: -
J gene: TRBJ2-7
CDR3 DNA: TGTGCCAGCAGTCAGCGACAGTCCTACGAGCAGTACTTC
CDR3 protein: CASSQRQSYEQYF

V gene: TRBV5-4
D gene: TRBD1
clone size: few
J gene: TRBJ2-7
CDR3 DNA: TGTGCCAGCAGCCCCGGAGAGGGGGCGACTTCCTACGAGCAGTACTTC
CDR3 protein: CASSPGEGATSYEQYF

V gene: TRBV7-9
D gene: TRBD1
clone size: -
J gene: TRBJ1-3
CDR3 DNA: TGTGCCAGCAGCTGGGGGCCAGGGGGAGGAAACACCATATATTTT
CDR3 protein: CASSWGPGGGNTIYF

V gene: TRBV6-1
D gene: -
clone size: -
J gene: TRBJ1-2
CDR3 DNA: TGTGCCAGCAGTGAAAGGGCAGGACTAGGCTACACCTTC
CDR3 protein: CASSERAGLGYTF

V gene: TRBV15
D gene: -
clone size: -
J gene: TRBJ1-4
CDR3 DNA: TGTGCCACCAGCAGAGAGGGAGATGAAAAACTGTTTTTT
CDR3 protein: CATSREGDEKLFF

V gene: TRBV10-3
D gene: TRBD1
clone size: -
J gene: TRBJ2-7
CDR3 DNA: TGTGCCATCAGTGGGGACAGTCCCTACGAGCAGTACTTC
CDR3 protein: CAISGDSPYEQYF

V gene: TRBV18
D gene: TRBD1
clone size: -
J gene: TRBJ1-1
CDR3 DNA: TGTGCCAGCTCACCTACAGGGGCCATGAACACTGAAGCTTTCTTT
CDR3 protein: CASSPTGAMNTEAFF

V gene: TRBV18
D gene: -
clone size: -
J gene: TRBJ1-1
CDR3 DNA: TGTGCCAGCTCAGGAGACGGGAACACTGAAGCTTTCTTT
CDR3 protein: CASSGDGNTEAFF

V gene: TRBV7-9
D gene: -
clone size: -
J gene: TRBJ2-5
CDR3 DNA: TGTGCCAGCAGCTTAGGGACACGGCCCCAAGAGACCCAGTACTTC
CDR3 protein: CASSLGTRPQETQYF

V gene: TRBV6-6
D gene: TRBD1
clone size: -
J gene: TRBJ2-5
CDR3 DNA: TGTGCCAGCAGTTACGACAGGGGCCAAGAGACCCAGTACTTC
CDR3 protein: CASSYDRGQETQYF

V gene: TRBV4-2
D gene: TRBD2
clone size: -
J gene: TRBJ2-5
CDR3 DNA: TGTGCCAGCAGCCAGGGATTTATGGGAGGGCCGTCGGAGACCCAGTACTTC
CDR3 protein: CASSQGFMGGPSETQYF

V gene: TRBV29-1
D gene: -
clone size: -
J gene: TRBJ1-2
CDR3 DNA: TGCAGCGTTTGGGGAGTGAGTATTATAGGTGGCTACACCTTC
CDR3 protein: CSVWGVSIIGGYTF

V gene: TRBV27
D gene: -
clone size: -
J gene: TRBJ1-4
CDR3 DNA: TGTGCCAGCAGTTTCGTAGGGGCTAATGAAAAACTGTTTTTT
CDR3 protein: CASSFVGANEKLFF

V gene: TRBV7-8
D gene: -
clone size: -
J gene: TRBJ1-1
CDR3 DNA: TGTGCCAGCAGCTTAACGACATACACTGAAGCTTTCTTT
CDR3 protein: CASSLTTYTEAFF

V gene: TRBV7-8
D gene: TRBD1
clone size: -
J gene: TRBJ1-1
CDR3 DNA: TGTGCCAGCAGCACACGACAGGGTTACACTGAAGCTTTCTTT
CDR3 protein: CASSTRQGYTEAFF

V gene: TRBV5-4
D gene: TRBD2
clone size: -
J gene: TRBJ2-7
CDR3 DNA: TGTGCCAGCAGCTTGGATCAGCCTAGAGCGGGGGAGCAGTACTTC
CDR3 protein: CASSLDQPRAGEQYF